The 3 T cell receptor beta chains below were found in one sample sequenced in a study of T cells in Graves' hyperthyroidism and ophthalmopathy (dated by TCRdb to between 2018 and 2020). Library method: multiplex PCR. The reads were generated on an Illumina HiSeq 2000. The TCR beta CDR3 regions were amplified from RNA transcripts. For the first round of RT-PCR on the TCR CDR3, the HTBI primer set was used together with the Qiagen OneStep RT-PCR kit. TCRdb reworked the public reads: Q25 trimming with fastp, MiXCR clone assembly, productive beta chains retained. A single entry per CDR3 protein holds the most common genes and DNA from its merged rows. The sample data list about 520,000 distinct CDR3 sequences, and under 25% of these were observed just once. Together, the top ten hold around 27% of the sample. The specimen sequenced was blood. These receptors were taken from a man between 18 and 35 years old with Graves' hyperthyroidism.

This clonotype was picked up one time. The chain's CDR3 is CASSSTGTENTEAFF. CDR3 nucleotides: TGTGCCAGCAGTTCAACCGGGACAGAGAACACTGAAGCTTTCTTT. The rearrangement uses TRBV6-5 and TRBJ1-1, with TRBD1 matching over 7 bases. This CDR3 comprises 15 residues. V was clipped by 4 bases and J by 1 base; unmatched bases: 6. Per the germline V gene, CDR1 is MNHEY and CDR2 is SVGAGI.

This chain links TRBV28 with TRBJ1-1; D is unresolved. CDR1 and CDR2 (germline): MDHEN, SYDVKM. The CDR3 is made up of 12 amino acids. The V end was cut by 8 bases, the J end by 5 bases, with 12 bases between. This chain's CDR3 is CASFLEGTEAFF. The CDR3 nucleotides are TGTGCCAGCTTCTTGGAGGGTACTGAAGCTTTCTTT.

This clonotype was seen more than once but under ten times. This chain's CDR3 is CASSLGRDPNQPQHF. CDR3 bases: TGTGCCAGCAGCTTAGGGAGGGACCCCAATCAGCCCCAGCATTTT. V and J are TRBV7-2 and TRBJ1-5, with D possibly TRBD1 on 5 matching bases. Germline CDR1 reads SGHTA; CDR2 reads FQGNSA. The CDR3 extends over 15 amino acids. V lost 1 base, J lost 3 bases, and 10 bases lay in between.